The 4 T cell receptor beta chains in this list originate from one sample, sequenced in a study of siplizumab effects on memory and regulatory T cells. Repertoires were generated with immunoSEQ multiplex PCR, while TCRdb's copy carries only in-frame clones and drops some. Of about 82,000 clones listed, roughly 87% are singletons. The sequencing input was Tregs sorted from blood. Receptors were obtained from a human donor in good health.

The chain is built from TRBV9 and TRBJ1-5, with D maybe TRBD1 (5 bases). Germline lookup yields CDR1 SGDLS and CDR2 YYNGEE. V was cut by 0 bases and J by 4 bases, with 5 bases left in between. This CDR3 contains 13 residues. This chain's CDR3 is CASSVGQNQPQHF. CDR3 bases: TGTGCCAGCAGCGTAGGACAGAATCAGCCCCAGCATTTT.

V gene TRBV19 combines with J gene TRBJ2-1; 9 positions agree with TRBD1. With V trimmed by 5 bases and J by 4 bases, 18 bases remained unmatched. The germline V gene encodes CDR1 LNHDA and CDR2 SQIVND (reference sequence). The CDR3 has 19 residues. The CDR3 loop is CASSPRTGAPPLFYNEQFF. As DNA, the CDR3 is TGTGCCAGTAGTCCCCGGACAGGGGCCCCCCCCCTATTTTACAATGAGCAGTTCTTC. The variable domain in full, with the rest retrieved from reference TRBV19 and TRBJ2-1, is DGGITQSPKYLFRKEGQNVTLSCEQNLNHDAMYWYRQDPGQGLRLIYYSQIVNDFQKGDIAEGYSVSREKKESFPLTVTSAQKNPTAFYLCASSPRTGAPPLFYNEQFFGPGTRLTVL.

The rearrangement links TRBV11-2 to TRBJ2-5; D perhaps matches TRBD2 (7 bases). The CDR3 has 16 residues. Germline V gives CDR1 SGHAT, CDR2 FQNNGV. Trimming cost V 2 bases and J 1 base, with 14 bases left between them. CDR3 sequence reads: CASSLNGGLIQETQYF. For the CDR3, the DNA is TGTGCCAGCAGCTTAAACGGGGGGCTCATCCAAGAGACCCAGTACTTC.

This clone was seen only once. The V gene is TRBV6-6, the J gene TRBJ2-7, with D perhaps matching TRBD1 or TRBD2 (5 bases each). CDR1 and CDR2 (germline): MNHNY, SVGAGI (reference sequence). Trimming removed 5 bases from V and 0 bases from J, with 17 bases in between. There are 16 residues in the CDR3. The CDR3 DNA reads TGTGCCAGCAGTGGGACCGGGACGGTGAGCTCCTACGAGCAGTACTTC. Protein: CASSGTGTVSSYEQYF.